A selection of T cell receptor beta chains follows, all from one sample in a study of cytomegalovirus exposure and HLA in healthy donors. Assay: immunoSEQ multiplex PCR; the TCRdb copy retains only in-frame clones and omits some. The sample holds roughly 100,000 clones, about four fifths seen once. The sample consisted of PBMCs. The receptors were gathered from a man aged 35 to 55 in good health and CMV-seronegative. The CDR3 runs from the conserved cysteine through the conserved F or W. Each record gives: CDR3 protein, CDR3 DNA, V gene, J gene, clone size, D gene. The D gene is left open where the match is weak. A row's size may be missing; if present it is once, few, many or a size class.

CDR3 protein: CASSAHGVTGELFF; CDR3 DNA: TGTGCCAGCAGCGCCCACGGGGTCACCGGGGAGCTGTTTTTT; V gene: TRBV7-2; J gene: TRBJ2-2; clone size: NA; D gene: NA
CDR3 protein: CASSQDIRQGAYNEQFF; CDR3 DNA: TGCGCCAGCAGCCAAGATATTAGGCAGGGGGCGTACAATGAGCAGTTCTTC; V gene: TRBV4-3; J gene: TRBJ2-1; clone size: few; D gene: TRBD1
CDR3 protein: CASSEIGTGVKTQYF; CDR3 DNA: TGCGCCAGCAGTGAGATTGGGACAGGGGTTAAGACCCAGTACTTC; V gene: TRBV10-1; J gene: TRBJ2-5; clone size: NA; D gene: TRBD1
CDR3 protein: CASSKDRNYGYTF; CDR3 DNA: TGTGCCAGCAGCAAGGACAGGAACTATGGCTACACCTTC; V gene: TRBV7-3; J gene: TRBJ1-2; clone size: few; D gene: TRBD1
CDR3 protein: CASSSISYEQYF; CDR3 DNA: TGTGCCAGCAGCTCCATCAGCTACGAGCAGTACTTC; V gene: TRBV7-2; J gene: TRBJ2-7; clone size: NA; D gene: NA
CDR3 protein: CASSLFLGGTQETQYF; CDR3 DNA: TGTGCCAGCAGCTTATTTCTCGGAGGGACGCAAGAGACCCAGTACTTC; V gene: TRBV7-2; J gene: TRBJ2-5; clone size: NA; D gene: NA
CDR3 protein: CASSTWDRAAFDEQYF; CDR3 DNA: TGTGCCAGCAGCACTTGGGACAGGGCGGCGTTCGACGAGCAGTACTTC; V gene: TRBV13; J gene: TRBJ2-7; clone size: few; D gene: TRBD1
CDR3 protein: CASSPTSGSYNEQFF; CDR3 DNA: TGTGCCAGCAGCCCGACTAGCGGCTCCTACAATGAGCAGTTCTTC; V gene: TRBV6-5; J gene: TRBJ2-1; clone size: NA; D gene: TRBD2
CDR3 protein: CASSWDRVSYGYTF; CDR3 DNA: TGTGCCAGCAGCTGGGACAGGGTGAGCTATGGCTACACCTTC; V gene: TRBV5-4; J gene: TRBJ1-2; clone size: NA; D gene: TRBD1
CDR3 protein: CSAEGTANYEQYF; CDR3 DNA: TGCAGCGCTGAGGGGACAGCCAACTACGAGCAGTACTTC; V gene: TRBV29-1; J gene: TRBJ2-7; clone size: NA; D gene: TRBD1
CDR3 protein: CATSRGRGETYNSPLHF; CDR3 DNA: TGTGCCACCAGCAGAGGGCGGGGGGAAACCTATAATTCACCCCTCCACTTT; V gene: TRBV15; J gene: TRBJ1-6; clone size: NA; D gene: NA
CDR3 protein: CASGVIAGVGNEQFF; CDR3 DNA: TGTGCCAGCGGAGTTATAGCGGGAGTCGGCAATGAGCAGTTCTTC; V gene: TRBV6-5; J gene: TRBJ2-1; clone size: NA; D gene: TRBD2
CDR3 protein: CASSQGTGNNEQFF; CDR3 DNA: TGTGCCAGCAGCCAGGGGACAGGGAACAATGAGCAGTTCTTC; V gene: TRBV5-4; J gene: TRBJ2-1; clone size: NA; D gene: TRBD1
CDR3 protein: CASSEGGLETQYF; CDR3 DNA: TGTGCCAGCAGTGAAGGAGGGTTGGAGACCCAGTACTTC; V gene: TRBV9; J gene: TRBJ2-5; clone size: NA; D gene: NA
CDR3 protein: CASSEWRGREHRELFF; CDR3 DNA: TGTGCCAGCAGTGAATGGAGGGGGCGCGAACACCGGGAGCTGTTTTTT; V gene: TRBV6-1; J gene: TRBJ2-2; clone size: NA; D gene: NA
CDR3 protein: CASKAGDRGQETQYF; CDR3 DNA: TGTGCCAGCAAAGCTGGAGACAGGGGGCAAGAGACCCAGTACTTC; V gene: TRBV27; J gene: TRBJ2-5; clone size: few; D gene: TRBD1
CDR3 protein: CASSWGGSTYNEQFF; CDR3 DNA: TGCGCCAGCAGCTGGGGGGGTTCTACCTACAATGAGCAGTTCTTC; V gene: TRBV5-1; J gene: TRBJ2-1; clone size: few; D gene: TRBD2
CDR3 protein: CASSSRTGPDQPQHF; CDR3 DNA: TGTGCCAGCAGTTCTAGGACAGGGCCGGACCAGCCCCAGCATTTT; V gene: TRBV27; J gene: TRBJ1-5; clone size: once; D gene: TRBD1
CDR3 protein: CASSARAGGRDTQYF; CDR3 DNA: TGTGCCAGCTCAGCTCGGGCAGGGGGCCGCGATACGCAGTATTTT; V gene: TRBV18; J gene: TRBJ2-3; clone size: once; D gene: TRBD1
CDR3 protein: CASSVLAGDYTQYF; CDR3 DNA: TGTGCCAGCAGCGTGTTAGCGGGGGACTATACGCAGTATTTT; V gene: TRBV9; J gene: TRBJ2-3; clone size: once; D gene: TRBD2
CDR3 protein: CASSQGDSGGNQPQHF; CDR3 DNA: TGCGCCAGCAGCCAGGGGGATTCCGGGGGGAATCAGCCCCAGCATTTT; V gene: TRBV4-3; J gene: TRBJ1-5; clone size: few; D gene: NA
CDR3 protein: CAISETVIRGYTF; CDR3 DNA: TGTGCCATCAGTGAGACAGTTATTCGGGGCTACACCTTC; V gene: TRBV10-3; J gene: TRBJ1-2; clone size: NA; D gene: NA
CDR3 protein: CASSRDSSNQPQHF; CDR3 DNA: TGTGCCAGCAGCCGGGACAGCAGCAATCAGCCCCAGCATTTT; V gene: TRBV7-9; J gene: TRBJ1-5; clone size: NA; D gene: TRBD1
CDR3 protein: CASSQESTTGTNTGELFF; CDR3 DNA: TGTGCCAGCAGCCAAGAATCTACGACAGGGACGAACACCGGGGAGCTGTTTTTT; V gene: TRBV4-2; J gene: TRBJ2-2; clone size: few; D gene: TRBD1
CDR3 protein: CASSAPVGREETQYF; CDR3 DNA: TGTGCCAGCAGCGCCCCCGTGGGCCGGGAGGAGACCCAGTACTTC; V gene: TRBV2; J gene: TRBJ2-5; clone size: NA; D gene: NA
CDR3 protein: CASSHPGQGAVQPQHF; CDR3 DNA: TGCGCCAGCAGTCACCCGGGACAGGGGGCGGTTCAGCCCCAGCATTTT; V gene: TRBV23-1; J gene: TRBJ1-5; clone size: NA; D gene: TRBD1
CDR3 protein: CASRYRNNEQFF; CDR3 DNA: TGTGCCAGCAGATACAGGAACAATGAGCAGTTCTTC; V gene: TRBV6-1; J gene: TRBJ2-1; clone size: NA; D gene: NA
CDR3 protein: CASSWDRGFSYEQYF; CDR3 DNA: TGTGCCAGTAGCTGGGACAGGGGCTTCTCCTACGAGCAGTACTTC; V gene: TRBV19; J gene: TRBJ2-7; clone size: NA; D gene: TRBD1
CDR3 protein: CASLRQESYNEQFF; CDR3 DNA: TGTGCCAGCTTAAGACAGGAGTCCTACAATGAGCAGTTCTTC; V gene: TRBV18; J gene: TRBJ2-1; clone size: few; D gene: NA
CDR3 protein: CASSEGTRGDTQYF; CDR3 DNA: TGTGCCAGCAGCGAGGGAACAAGAGGGGATACGCAGTATTTT; V gene: TRBV16; J gene: TRBJ2-3; clone size: NA; D gene: NA
CDR3 protein: CASNPSGSREQYF; CDR3 DNA: TGTGCCAGCAATCCTAGCGGGAGTCGCGAGCAGTACTTC; V gene: TRBV6-5; J gene: TRBJ2-7; clone size: NA; D gene: TRBD2
CDR3 protein: CARSSGIEQFF; CDR3 DNA: TGTGCCAGATCATCAGGGATTGAGCAGTTCTTC; V gene: TRBV2; J gene: TRBJ2-1; clone size: NA; D gene: NA
CDR3 protein: CASSYSSAGSYGYTF; CDR3 DNA: TGTGCCAGCAGTTACTCGTCAGCAGGGTCCTATGGCTACACCTTC; V gene: TRBV6-5; J gene: TRBJ1-2; clone size: NA; D gene: NA
CDR3 protein: CSVVPRGGYEQYF; CDR3 DNA: TGCAGCGTCGTTCCTCGGGGGGGCTACGAGCAGTACTTC; V gene: TRBV29-1; J gene: TRBJ2-7; clone size: NA; D gene: TRBD2
CDR3 protein: CASREGWTNSYNEQFF; CDR3 DNA: TGTGCCAGCAGGGAGGGGTGGACAAACTCCTACAATGAGCAGTTCTTC; V gene: TRBV28; J gene: TRBJ2-1; clone size: NA; D gene: NA
CDR3 protein: CASSQGQYSNQPQHF; CDR3 DNA: TGTGCCAGCAGCCAGGGACAGTATAGCAATCAGCCCCAGCATTTT; V gene: TRBV6-6; J gene: TRBJ1-5; clone size: NA; D gene: TRBD1
CDR3 protein: CASSWAGQTYEQYF; CDR3 DNA: TGTGCCAGTAGTTGGGCAGGCCAAACCTACGAGCAGTACTTC; V gene: TRBV19; J gene: TRBJ2-7; clone size: NA; D gene: NA
CDR3 protein: CASSVGAGWNNEQFF; CDR3 DNA: TGTGCCAGCAGCGTAGGGGCGGGATGGAACAATGAGCAGTTCTTC; V gene: TRBV9; J gene: TRBJ2-1; clone size: few; D gene: NA
CDR3 protein: CASKSREGGETQYF; CDR3 DNA: TGTGCCAGCAAGTCCCGCGAGGGCGGAGAGACCCAGTACTTC; V gene: TRBV2; J gene: TRBJ2-5; clone size: few; D gene: NA
CDR3 protein: CASSEAGGQEKPLHF; CDR3 DNA: TGTGCCAGCAGTGAAGCTGGGGGACAGGAAAAACCCCTCCACTTT; V gene: TRBV25-1; J gene: TRBJ1-6; clone size: once; D gene: TRBD1
CDR3 protein: CASSLQGAGTGELFF; CDR3 DNA: TGTGCCAGCAGTTTACAGGGGGCTGGCACCGGGGAGCTGTTTTTT; V gene: TRBV6-5; J gene: TRBJ2-2; clone size: NA; D gene: TRBD1
CDR3 protein: CAIRRQGEETQYF; CDR3 DNA: TGTGCCATCAGAAGACAGGGGGAAGAGACCCAGTACTTC; V gene: TRBV10-3; J gene: TRBJ2-5; clone size: NA; D gene: TRBD1
CDR3 protein: CASSKRPQTGRIGLNTEAFF; CDR3 DNA: TGTGCCAGCAGTAAGCGGCCCCAGACAGGGCGAATTGGGTTGAACACTGAAGCTTTCTTT; V gene: TRBV27; J gene: TRBJ1-1; clone size: NA; D gene: TRBD1
CDR3 protein: CASSRGGDYNEQFF; CDR3 DNA: TGTGCCAGCAGTAGAGGGGGCGACTACAATGAGCAGTTCTTC; V gene: TRBV27; J gene: TRBJ2-1; clone size: NA; D gene: TRBD1
CDR3 protein: CASSPGGQTNEKLFF; CDR3 DNA: TGTGCCAGCAGCCCAGGGGGCCAAACTAATGAAAAACTGTTTTTT; V gene: TRBV5-4; J gene: TRBJ1-4; clone size: NA; D gene: TRBD1
CDR3 protein: CSARGRNEQFF; CDR3 DNA: TGCAGTGCTAGGGGCCGTAATGAGCAGTTCTTC; V gene: TRBV20-1; J gene: TRBJ2-1; clone size: NA; D gene: NA
CDR3 protein: CASSESRGRGYEQYF; CDR3 DNA: TGTGCCAGCAGTGAATCCCGAGGGAGAGGCTACGAGCAGTACTTC; V gene: TRBV25-1; J gene: TRBJ2-7; clone size: NA; D gene: NA
CDR3 protein: CASSPESSYNSPLHF; CDR3 DNA: TGTGCCAGCAGCCCCGAGAGCTCCTATAATTCACCCCTCCACTTT; V gene: TRBV7-9; J gene: TRBJ1-6; clone size: NA; D gene: NA
CDR3 protein: CASSPRRGGGYTF; CDR3 DNA: TGTGCCAGCAGCCCCCGGAGAGGGGGAGGCTACACCTTC; V gene: TRBV7-9; J gene: TRBJ1-2; clone size: NA; D gene: NA
CDR3 protein: CASSPRQGPYEQYF; CDR3 DNA: TGTGCCAGCAGCCCACGACAGGGCCCCTACGAGCAGTACTTC; V gene: TRBV7-2; J gene: TRBJ2-7; clone size: NA; D gene: TRBD1
CDR3 protein: CASRESTRVNTEAFF; CDR3 DNA: TGTGCCAGCAGAGAAAGTACTAGGGTGAACACTGAAGCTTTCTTT; V gene: TRBV28; J gene: TRBJ1-1; clone size: NA; D gene: NA
CDR3 protein: CASSFQRGETQYF; CDR3 DNA: TGTGCCAGCAGTTTTCAGCGTGGGGAGACCCAGTACTTC; V gene: TRBV27; J gene: TRBJ2-5; clone size: NA; D gene: NA
CDR3 protein: CASSDMVYRGRFGELFF; CDR3 DNA: TGTGCCAGCAGTGATATGGTCTACAGGGGGCGCTTCGGGGAGCTGTTTTTT; V gene: TRBV2; J gene: TRBJ2-2; clone size: NA; D gene: TRBD1
CDR3 protein: CASSHPTRTSTDTQYF; CDR3 DNA: TGCGCCAGCAGCCACCCGACTAGGACTAGCACAGATACGCAGTATTTT; V gene: TRBV4-1; J gene: TRBJ2-3; clone size: NA; D gene: NA
CDR3 protein: CASSVESFLAGDTDTQYF; CDR3 DNA: TGTGCCAGCAGCGTAGAGTCCTTCCTAGCGGGGGATACAGATACGCAGTATTTT; V gene: TRBV9; J gene: TRBJ2-3; clone size: NA; D gene: TRBD2